This T cell receptor beta chain was retrieved from a study of T cell repertoires in cytomegalovirus infection. Notes on the study in general: What dominated the ex vivo response were HLA-C-restricted CMV-specific TCR beta clonotypes.

The V gene's germline CDR1 is MGHRA and CDR2 YSYEKL. The V and J ends lost 4 bases and 5 bases respectively, with 14 bases between them. The CDR3 runs to 15 residues. Notes on this clonotype: Antigen unknown.

TCRdb analysed the reads with MiXCR anew, one entry per CDR3 protein. Seen here are about 680,000 distinct CDR3 sequences, roughly a quarter observed once, and the top ten hold under 8.5%. The clonotype comes from a human donor in good health (CMV status not recorded). Some clones in this sample may be carry-over from other donors' samples. The chain carries TRBV4-1 and TRBJ1-4; D uncertain. Specimen: CD8+ T cells from PBMCs. The CDR3 coding sequence is TGCGCCAGCAGCCTCGTACTCGGACGAAATGAAAAACTGTTTTTT. It yields the protein CASSLVLGRNEKLFF.